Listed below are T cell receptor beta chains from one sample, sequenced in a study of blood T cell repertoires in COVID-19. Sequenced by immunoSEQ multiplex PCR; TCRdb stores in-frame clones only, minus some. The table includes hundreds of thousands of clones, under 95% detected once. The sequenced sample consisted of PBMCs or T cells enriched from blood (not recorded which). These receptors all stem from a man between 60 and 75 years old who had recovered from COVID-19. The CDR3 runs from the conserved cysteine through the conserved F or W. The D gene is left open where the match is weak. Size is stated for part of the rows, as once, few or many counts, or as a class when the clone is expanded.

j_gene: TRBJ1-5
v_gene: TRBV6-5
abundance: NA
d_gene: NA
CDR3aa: CASSYSYSSNQPQHF
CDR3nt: TGTGCCAGCAGTTACTCGTACAGCAGCAATCAGCCCCAGCATTTT

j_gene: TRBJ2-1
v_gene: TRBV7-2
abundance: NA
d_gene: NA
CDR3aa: CASSIRGDRRNEQFF
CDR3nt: TGTGCCAGCAGCATCAGGGGGGACCGACGGAATGAGCAGTTCTTC

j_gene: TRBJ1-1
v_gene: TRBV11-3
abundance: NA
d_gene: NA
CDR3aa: CASSLTGLAEAFF
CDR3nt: TGTGCCAGCAGCTTAACAGGGTTGGCTGAAGCTTTCTTT

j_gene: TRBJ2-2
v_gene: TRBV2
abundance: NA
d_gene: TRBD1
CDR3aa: CASRRQGVNTGELFF
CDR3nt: TGTGCCAGCAGGAGACAGGGGGTGAACACCGGGGAGCTGTTTTTT

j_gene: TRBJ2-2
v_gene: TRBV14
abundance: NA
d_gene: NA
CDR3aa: CASSRYPGHNTGELFF
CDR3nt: TGTGCCAGCAGCCGTTACCCGGGACACAACACCGGGGAGCTGTTTTTT

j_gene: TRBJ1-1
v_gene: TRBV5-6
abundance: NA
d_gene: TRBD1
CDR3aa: CASTYRDRGLVGEAFF
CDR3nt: TGTGCCAGCACATACCGGGACAGGGGGCTGGTCGGTGAAGCTTTCTTT

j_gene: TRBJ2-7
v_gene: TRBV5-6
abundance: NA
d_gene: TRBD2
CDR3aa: CASSPRLAALSYEQYF
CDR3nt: TGTGCCAGCAGCCCCCGACTAGCGGCGCTCTCCTACGAGCAGTACTTC

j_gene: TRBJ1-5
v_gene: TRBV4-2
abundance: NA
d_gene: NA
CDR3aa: CASSQDEGMPQHF
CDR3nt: TGTGCCAGCAGCCAAGATGAGGGAATGCCCCAGCATTTT

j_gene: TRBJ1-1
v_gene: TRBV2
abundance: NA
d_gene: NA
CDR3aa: CASSDPAGAPEAFF
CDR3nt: TGTGCCAGCAGTGACCCCGCCGGAGCCCCTGAAGCTTTCTTT

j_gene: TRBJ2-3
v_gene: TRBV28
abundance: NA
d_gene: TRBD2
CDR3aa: CASSLTSGRGPSTDTQYF
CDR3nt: TGTGCCAGCAGCCTTACTAGCGGGAGGGGCCCTAGCACAGATACGCAGTATTTT

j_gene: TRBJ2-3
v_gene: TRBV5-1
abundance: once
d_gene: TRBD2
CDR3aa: CASSLGGTSGSGTDTQYF
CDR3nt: TGCGCCAGCAGCTTGGGGGGGACTAGCGGGAGTGGCACAGATACGCAGTATTTT